The T cell receptor (beta chain) under discussion was sequenced for a study of T-cell memory formation after mild COVID-19. The study, taken as a whole, reports: There was a balanced CD4/CD8 profile in clones contracting day 15 to 85, and later expanders leaned CD4+. Some clones that responded were present in memory (sampled pre-infection), which suggests cross-reactive memory joined.

This clonotype was detected many times. Antigen specificity is unknown. Libraries for TCRalpha and TCRbeta carried sample barcodes and unique molecular identifiers via 5'RACE. TCRdb processed the 5' RACE reads anew with MiXCR; each CDR3 protein has one entry. The table shows about 320,000 distinct CDR3 sequences, with roughly an eighth occurring only once. Trimming pared 1 base from V and 5 bases from J, leaving 11 bases between. The CDR3 is made up of 14 amino acids. Looked up from germline, CDR1 is SGDLS and CDR2 is YYNGEE. The TCR comes from a man younger than 35 who had mild COVID-19 (a few samples of this study predate the infection). Cell type and time point are not known. The sequenced material came from PBMCs or a T cell subset sorted from them (not recorded which). This chain joins TRBV9 and TRBJ2-3; tentative D call: TRBD2 (7 bases). The CDR3 here is CASSVTRGGDTQYF. The CDR3 coding sequence is TGTGCCAGCAGCGTAACTAGGGGGGGAGATACGCAGTATTTT.